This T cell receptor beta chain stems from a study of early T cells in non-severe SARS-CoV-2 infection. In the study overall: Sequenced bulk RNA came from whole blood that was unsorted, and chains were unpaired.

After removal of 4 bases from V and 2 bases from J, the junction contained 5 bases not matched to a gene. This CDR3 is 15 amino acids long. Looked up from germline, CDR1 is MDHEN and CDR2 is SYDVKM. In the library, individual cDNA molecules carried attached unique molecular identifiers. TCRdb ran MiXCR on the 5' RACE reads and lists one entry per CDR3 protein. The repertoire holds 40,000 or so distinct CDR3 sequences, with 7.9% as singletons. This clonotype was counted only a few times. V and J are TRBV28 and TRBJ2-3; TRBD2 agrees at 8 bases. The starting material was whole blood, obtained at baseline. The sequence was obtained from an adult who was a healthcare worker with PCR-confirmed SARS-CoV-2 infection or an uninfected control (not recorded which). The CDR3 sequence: CASSYLAGLTDTQYF. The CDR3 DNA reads TGTGCCAGCAGTTATCTAGCGGGCCTCACAGATACGCAGTATTTT.